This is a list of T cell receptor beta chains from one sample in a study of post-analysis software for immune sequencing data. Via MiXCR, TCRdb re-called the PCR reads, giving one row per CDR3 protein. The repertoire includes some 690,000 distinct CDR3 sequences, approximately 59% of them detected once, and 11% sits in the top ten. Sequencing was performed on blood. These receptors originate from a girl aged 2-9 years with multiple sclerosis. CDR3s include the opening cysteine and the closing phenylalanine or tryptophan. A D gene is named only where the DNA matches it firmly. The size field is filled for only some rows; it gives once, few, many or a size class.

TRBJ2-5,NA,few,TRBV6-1,CASSEWEETQYF,TGTGCCAGCTCCGAATGGGAAGAGACCCAGTACTTC
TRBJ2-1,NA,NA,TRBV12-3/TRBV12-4,CASSLDLGLTGEQFF,TGTGCCAGCAGTTTAGATCTAGGGCTAACCGGTGAGCAGTTCTTC
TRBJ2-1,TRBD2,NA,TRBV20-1,CSASSGSQQFF,TGCAGTGCTTCTAGCGGGAGTCAGCAGTTCTTC
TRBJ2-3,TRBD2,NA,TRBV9,CASSVSGGANTDTQYF,TGTGCCAGCAGCGTATCGGGGGGAGCTAACACAGATACGCAGTATTTT
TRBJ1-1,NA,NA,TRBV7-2,CASSLVRTGATTEAFF,TGTGCCAGCAGCTTAGTCCGGACGGGGGCCACCACTGAAGCTTTCTTT
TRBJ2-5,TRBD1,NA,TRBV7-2,CASSTPQGGLSGQTQYF,TGTGCCAGCAGCACACCACAGGGGGGCCTTTCAGGGCAGACCCAGTACTTC
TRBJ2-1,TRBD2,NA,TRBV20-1,CSALSSGRGNEQFF,TGCAGTGCCTTATCCAGCGGGAGAGGGAATGAGCAGTTCTTC
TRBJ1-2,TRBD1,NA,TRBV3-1,CASSQDRGRVRYTF,TGTGCCAGCAGCCAAGACAGGGGGCGGGTTCGCTACACCTTC
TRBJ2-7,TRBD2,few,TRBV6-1,CASSVTSGRLTSYEQYF,TGTGCCAGCAGTGTGACTAGCGGGAGGCTTACCTCCTACGAGCAGTACTTC
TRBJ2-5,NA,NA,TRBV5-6,CASSSSLGPQETQYF,TGTGCCAGCAGCTCATCCCTGGGACCCCAAGAGACCCAGTACTTC
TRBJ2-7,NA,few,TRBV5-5,CASSLFWDPRSYEQYF,TGTGCCAGCAGCTTGTTCTGGGACCCTAGGTCCTACGAGCAGTACTTC
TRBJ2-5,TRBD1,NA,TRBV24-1,CATSDHGTGQETQYF,TGTGCCACCAGTGACCACGGGACAGGGCAAGAGACCCAGTACTTC
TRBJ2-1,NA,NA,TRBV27,CASGSGLANEQFF,TGTGCCAGCGGCAGCGGGCTTGCCAATGAGCAGTTCTTC
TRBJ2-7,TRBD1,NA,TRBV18,CVSSPGQVTYEQYF,TGTGTCAGCTCACCGGGACAGGTGACCTACGAGCAGTACTTC
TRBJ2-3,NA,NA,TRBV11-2,CASSLGAGAGTDTQYF,TGTGCCAGCAGCTTAGGCGCGGGGGCGGGCACAGATACGCAGTATTTT
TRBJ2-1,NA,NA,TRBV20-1,CSARDRGWNEQFF,TGCAGTGCTAGAGATCGGGGGTGGAATGAGCAGTTCTTC
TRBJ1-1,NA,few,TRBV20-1,CSARVVGQSWITNTEAFF,TGCAGTGCTAGAGTAGTGGGTCAATCTTGGATAACGAACACTGAAGCTTTCTTT
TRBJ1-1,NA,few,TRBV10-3,CAISESVGIEAFF,TGTGCCATCAGTGAGTCGGTGGGGATTGAAGCTTTCTTT
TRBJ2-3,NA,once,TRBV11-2,CASSPVAGGPWLGTRSTDTQYF,TGTGCCAGCAGCCCCGTTGCTGGGGGGCCTTGGCTCGGAACACGAAGCACAGATACGCAGTATTTT
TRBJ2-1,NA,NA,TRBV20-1,CSARGTTEGGPRNEQFF,TGCAGTGCTAGGGGCACTACGGAGGGGGGGCCTCGGAATGAGCAGTTCTTC
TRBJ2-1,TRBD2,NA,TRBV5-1,CASRPPAGVSYNEQFF,TGCGCCAGCAGACCCCCAGCGGGAGTCTCCTACAATGAGCAGTTCTTC
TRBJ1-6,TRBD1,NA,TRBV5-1,CASSSAGTGYNSPLHF,TGCGCCAGCAGCAGTGCCGGGACAGGGTATAATTCACCCCTCCACTTT
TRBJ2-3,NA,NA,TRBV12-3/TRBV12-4,CASTAPSGDTQYF,TGTGCCAGCACAGCTCCCAGTGGAGATACGCAGTATTTT
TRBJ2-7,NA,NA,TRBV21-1,CASSKRIVWSSALTPSYEQYF,TGTGCCAGCAGCAAAAGAATTGTCTGGTCATCAGCTTTAACGCCCTCCTACGAGCAGTACTTC
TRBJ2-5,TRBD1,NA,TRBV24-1,CATSDGQVLGETQYF,TGTGCCACCAGTGATGGACAGGTCCTGGGGGAGACCCAGTACTTC
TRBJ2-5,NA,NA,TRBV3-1,CASSQDSRGGISSWETETQYF,TGTGCCAGCAGCCAAGATTCCCGAGGGGGGATTAGCTCGTGGGAAACGGAGACCCAGTACTTC
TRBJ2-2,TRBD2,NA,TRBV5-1,CASSSSGGPTGELFF,TGCGCCAGCAGCTCAAGCGGGGGGCCCACCGGGGAGCTGTTTTTT
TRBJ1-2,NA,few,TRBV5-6,CASSPRRGYGYTF,TGTGCCAGCAGCCCTCGAAGGGGCTATGGCTACACCTTC
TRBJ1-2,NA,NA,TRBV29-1,CSVTDSNYGYTF,TGCAGCGTAACAGACAGTAACTATGGCTACACCTTC
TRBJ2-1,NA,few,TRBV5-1,CASSLGLQSYNEQFF,TGCGCCAGCAGCTTGGGACTTCAATCCTACAATGAGCAGTTCTTC
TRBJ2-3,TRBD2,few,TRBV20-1,CSARVGLAGVPSFTDTQYF,TGCAGTGCTAGAGTGGGCCTAGCGGGGGTTCCCTCCTTCACAGATACGCAGTATTTT
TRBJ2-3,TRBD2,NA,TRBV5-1,CASSLEAGRDTRYF,TGCGCCAGCAGCTTGGAGGCAGGGAGGGATACGCGGTATTTT
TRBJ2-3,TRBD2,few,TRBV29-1,CSVDMPSGSTDTQYF,TGCAGCGTTGATATGCCTAGCGGGAGCACAGATACGCAGTATTTT
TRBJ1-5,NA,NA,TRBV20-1,CSAAIQGWDNQPQHF,TGCAGTGCTGCGATACAGGGTTGGGATAATCAGCCCCAGCATTTT
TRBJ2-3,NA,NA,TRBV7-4,CASSLTGGYLDTQYF,TGTGCCAGCAGCCTTACGGGGGGCTATCTAGATACGCAGTATTTT
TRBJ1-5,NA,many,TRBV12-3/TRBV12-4,CASSFDSNQPQHF,TGTGCCAGCAGTTTTGACAGCAATCAGCCCCAGCATTTT
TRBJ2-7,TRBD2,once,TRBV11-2,CASSDPSGRAYEQYF,TGTGCCAGCAGCGATCCTAGCGGGAGGGCCTACGAGCAGTACTTC
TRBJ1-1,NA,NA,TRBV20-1,CSARRGNGNTEAFF,TGCAGTGCTAGAAGGGGTAATGGGAACACTGAAGCTTTCTTT
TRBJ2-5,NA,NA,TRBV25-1,CASSDTGETQYF,TGTGCCAGCAGTGACACGGGAGAGACCCAGTACTTC
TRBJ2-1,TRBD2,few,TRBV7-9,CASSYLFTSGGPSEQFF,TGTGCCAGCAGCTACCTCTTTACTAGCGGGGGGCCTAGTGAGCAGTTCTTC
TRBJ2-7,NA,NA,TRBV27,CASSPKGVYEQYF,TGTGCCAGCAGCCCCAAGGGTGTCTACGAGCAGTACTTC
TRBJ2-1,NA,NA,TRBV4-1,CASSQEGGPNNEQFF,TGCGCCAGCAGCCAAGAGGGAGGCCCCAACAATGAGCAGTTCTTC
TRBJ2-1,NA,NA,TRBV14,CASSQVNANEQFF,TGTGCCAGCAGCCAAGTTAACGCCAATGAGCAGTTCTTC
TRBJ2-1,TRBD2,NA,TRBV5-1,CASSLVLAGGANEQFF,TGCGCCAGCAGCTTGGTACTAGCGGGGGGGGCCAATGAGCAGTTCTTC
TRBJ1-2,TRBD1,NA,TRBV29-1,CSVDRGNYGHTF,TGCAGCGTGGACAGGGGGAACTATGGCCACACCTTC
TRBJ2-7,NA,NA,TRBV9,CASSVAGSGYEQYF,TGCGCCAGCAGCGTAGCCGGCAGTGGCTACGAGCAGTACTTC
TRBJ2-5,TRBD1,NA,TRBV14,CASRPSGTGTGTQYF,TGTGCCAGCAGACCTTCCGGGACAGGGACCGGGACCCAGTACTTC
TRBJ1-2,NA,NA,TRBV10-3,CAISESLGLGQPFGYTF,TGTGCCATCAGTGAGTCTCTCGGACTTGGACAGCCATTTGGCTACACCTTC
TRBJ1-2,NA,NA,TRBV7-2,CASSLVLGINYGYTF,TGTGCCAGCAGCTTAGTCCTCGGGATTAACTATGGCTACACCTTC
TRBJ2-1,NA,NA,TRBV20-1,CSARTSASSYNEQFF,TGCAGTGCCCGAACCAGCGCCAGCTCCTACAATGAGCAGTTCTTC
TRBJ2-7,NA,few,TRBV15,CATSPSDSSYEQYF,TGTGCCACCAGTCCTAGCGACAGCTCCTACGAGCAGTACTTC
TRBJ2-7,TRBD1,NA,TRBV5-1,CASSRWGQSRDNSYEQYF,TGCGCCAGCAGCCGCTGGGGACAGAGCCGGGACAACTCGTACGAGCAGTACTTC
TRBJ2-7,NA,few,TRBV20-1,CSASPYNSYEQYF,TGCAGTGCCAGTCCCTACAACTCCTACGAGCAGTACTTC
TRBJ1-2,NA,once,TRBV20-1,CSARTRGTNYGYTF,TGCAGTGCTAGGACGCGGGGGACTAACTATGGCTACACCTTC
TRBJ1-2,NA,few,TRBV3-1,CASSQGNRNGYTF,TGTGCCAGCAGCCAAGGTAATAGGAATGGCTACACCTTC
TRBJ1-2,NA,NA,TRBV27,CASSFRGALYGYTF,TGTGCCAGCAGTTTTAGGGGGGCCCTCTATGGCTACACCTTC
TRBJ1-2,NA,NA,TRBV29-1,CSVRPNEGREYGYTF,TGCAGCGTCCGACCGAATGAGGGCAGGGAGTATGGCTACACCTTC
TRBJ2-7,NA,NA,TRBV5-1,CASSLEGLGLGASYEQYF,TGCGCCAGCAGCTTGGAGGGGTTAGGACTGGGGGCCTCCTACGAGCAGTACTTC
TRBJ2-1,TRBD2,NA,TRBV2,CASSGGSGGVGEQFF,TGTGCCAGCAGTGGCGGTAGCGGGGGGGTCGGGGAGCAGTTCTTC